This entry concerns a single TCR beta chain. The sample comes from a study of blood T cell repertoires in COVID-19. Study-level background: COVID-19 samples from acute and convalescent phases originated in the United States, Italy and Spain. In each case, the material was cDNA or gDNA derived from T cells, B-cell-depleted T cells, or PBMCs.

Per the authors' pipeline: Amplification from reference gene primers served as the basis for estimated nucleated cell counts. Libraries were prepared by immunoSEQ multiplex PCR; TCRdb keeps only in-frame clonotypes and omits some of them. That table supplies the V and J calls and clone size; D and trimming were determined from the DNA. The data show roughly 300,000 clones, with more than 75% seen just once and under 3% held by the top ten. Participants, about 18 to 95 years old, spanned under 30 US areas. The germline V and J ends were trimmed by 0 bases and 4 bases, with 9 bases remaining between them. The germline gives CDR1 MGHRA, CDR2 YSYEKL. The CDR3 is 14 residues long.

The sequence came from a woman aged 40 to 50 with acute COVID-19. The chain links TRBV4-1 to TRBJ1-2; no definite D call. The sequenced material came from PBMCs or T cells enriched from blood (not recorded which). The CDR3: CASSQERLTYGYTF. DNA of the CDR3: TGCGCCAGCAGCCAAGAGAGGCTTACCTATGGCTACACCTTC.